What follows is one T cell receptor (beta chain) and its context. This entry is derived from a study of blood T cell repertoires in COVID-19. Overall study context: Both acute and convalescent COVID-19 samples were obtained from the United States, Italy and Spain.

Original analysis: The assay estimated nucleated cells by amplifying reference gene primers. Assay used: immunoSEQ multiplex PCR; TCRdb lists only in-frame clones, some missing. For V, J and clone size, that table is used; D and trimming come from the DNA. The sample consists of 88,000 or so clones, 75% to 90% of them appearing once. Germline values: CDR1 SGHRS, CDR2 YFSETQ. The CDR3 runs to 15 residues. After removal of 0 bases from V and 0 bases from J, the junction contained 2 bases not matched to a gene. Sequenced material: peripheral blood. This chain uses TRBV5-1 with TRBJ2-7, with TRBD2 identical over 8 bases. The clonotype originates from a man in his sixties with acute or convalescent COVID-19. CDR3: CASSLDGTSSYEQYF. CDR3 nucleotide sequence: TGCGCCAGCAGCTTGGACGGGACTAGCTCCTACGAGCAGTACTTC.